The TCR beta chain described here comes from a study of blood T cell repertoires in COVID-19. About the research overall: The origin of the acute and convalescent COVID-19 samples was the United States, Italy and Spain. PBMCs, B-cell-depleted T cells, or T cells provided the cDNA or gDNA that made up the material.

CDR1 and CDR2 (germline): KGHSH, LQKENI. Trimming took 4 bases from V and 0 from J, leaving 7 bases between them. CDR3 length equals 13 residues. As handled by the study authors: Estimation of nucleated cell counts relied on the amplification of reference gene primers. Only in-frame clones appear in the TCRdb table, and some are missing; sequencing was by immunoSEQ multiplex PCR. V and J calls and clone size are as listed in that table; D and trimming were resolved from the DNA. The data contain under 100,000 clones, around 82% of them seen just once; the ten biggest clones take up 15% to 20%. V gene TRBV18 combines with J gene TRBJ2-7; D call uncertain. The sequence came from a woman in her sixties with acute or convalescent COVID-19. Sequenced: peripheral blood. The CDR3 is CASSRQNSYEQYF. DNA of the CDR3: TGTGCCAGCTCACGTCAGAACTCCTACGAGCAGTACTTC.